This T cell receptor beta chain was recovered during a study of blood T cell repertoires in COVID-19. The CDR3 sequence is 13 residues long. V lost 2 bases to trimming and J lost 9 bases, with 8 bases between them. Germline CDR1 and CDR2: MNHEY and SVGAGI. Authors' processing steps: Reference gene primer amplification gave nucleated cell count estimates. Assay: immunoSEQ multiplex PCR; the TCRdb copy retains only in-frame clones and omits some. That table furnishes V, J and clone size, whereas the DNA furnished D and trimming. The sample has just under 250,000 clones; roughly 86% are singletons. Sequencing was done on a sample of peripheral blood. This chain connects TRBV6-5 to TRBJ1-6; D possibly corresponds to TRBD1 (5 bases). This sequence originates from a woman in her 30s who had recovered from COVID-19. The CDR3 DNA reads TGTGCCAGCAGTTACGGGGGGGTTTCACCCCTCCACTTT. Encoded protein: CASSYGGVSPLHF.